This T cell receptor beta chain was captured by sequencing in a study of identical twins (dated by TCRdb to the mid-2010s). Some background on the complete study: TCR alpha and beta repertoires from monozygotic twins, unrelated adults of various ages and cord blood were deep-sequenced to test whether fetal clonotypes persist. Replicate twin experiments were performed at different times using different library preparation protocols to rule out contamination. Broad study findings and their caveats: In beta out-of-frame sequences, excess twin sharing was weaker, because having fewer shared sequences lowered the signal-to-noise ratio. Fewer insertions were carried by abundant cord blood beta clonotypes, a similar but weaker trend appeared in young adult naive repertoires, and no such trend appeared in memory repertoires. Compared with coincidental sharing between unrelated individuals, an excess of low generation-probability sequences was observed among out-of-frame TCR alpha sequences shared between twins. Because the same donors could not be followed over many years, the conclusions relied on cross-sectional statistical analysis. Out-of-frame TCR alpha sharing in monozygotic twins was systematically underestimated by recombination models, whereas sharing between unrelated individuals was in agreement with the recombination models. Zero-insertion analyses could be partly confounded by invariant T cells such as MAIT and iNKT, though diverse VJ usage argued against such confounding for most clonotypes.

Receptor amplification or capture employed 5' RACE. TCRdb lists the instrument as Illumina HiSeq 2000. Template switching introduced a universal primer binding site; the final cDNA contained a unique molecular identifier, enabling accurate counting of TCR cDNA molecules. First-strand cDNA for TCR alpha and beta chains was synthesized from specific primers in the conserved constant-segment region. Each cDNA library was double barcoded, with a SMART-Mk sample barcode plus Illumina barcodes, to control for contamination. TruSeq adapter sequences along with Illumina sample barcodes were introduced in two successive PCR steps. TCR alpha and beta cDNA libraries were sequenced on the Illumina HiSeq platform with custom primers. The authors processed their data as follows. Unique molecular identifiers were extracted from raw reads with MiGEC, and CDR3 positions were determined with MiXCR. Recombination models were inferred per individual with the repgenHMM and IGoR tools using an EM algorithm. The analysis of shared clonotypes was done with the tcR package in R, with sharing normalized by the product of cloneset sizes. Out-of-frame nonproductive sequences were analyzed to study raw recombination free of thymic and clonal selection effects. The public reads were reprocessed in TCRdb via fastp at Q25 and MiXCR, keeping in-frame beta chains. Rows matching on CDR3 protein sequence are summarized as one entry with the most common DNA and genes. The V and J calls come from TCRdb's annotation, not from the publication. This sample gives 550,000 to 800,000 distinct CDR3 sequences in total; less than 9% of them show up just once. The top ten clones comprise about 1.6% of the sample.

Every donor in the study was a healthy Caucasian. Three pairs of female monozygotic twins, all aged about 18 to 30 years, were included in the twin cohort. The RNA used for TCR libraries was isolated from peripheral blood mononuclear cells. Trimming removed 0 bases from V and 0 bases from J; the gene matches leave 7 bases unexplained. The germline V gene specifies MGHRA as CDR1 and YSYEKL as CDR2. Including cysteine and phenylalanine, the CDR3 has 17 amino acids. Only the CDR3 portion is preserved as DNA: 51 bases, with reading frame beginning at the first base. In its sample, this clonotype was seen many times. No cognate antigen has been identified for it. Base quality data are lacking; no much larger clone is found one base away. These data were likewise used in another study, on yellow fever vaccine responses in identical twins. Per that second paper: According to the authors, in identical twins the way T cells responded to vaccination appeared partly convergent and partly personalized. In identical twins, the study followed T cell clones that responded to the vaccine with precision.

The sequence joins TRBV4-1 to TRBJ2-7; 8 bases in the junction line up with TRBD2. The sample was PBMCs. The receptor's source is a woman between 18 and 30 years old in good health. The DNA sequence reads TGCGCCAGCAGCCAAGAGTCCCCGGGAGGGAGCTCCTACGAGCAGTACTTC. Its coded protein is CASSQESPGGSSYEQYF.